This T cell receptor beta chain was identified in a study of lymphopenia after photon versus proton radiotherapy. Overall study results and limits: Survival link was tested only in deceased patients; proton benefit remains a possibility. In patients who died, overall survival fell as post-nadir TCR diversity dropped more.

In the case of this clone: What it recognizes is unknown. A junction boundary mismatches the germline segment, possibly from a read error.

Assay used: immunoSEQ multiplex PCR; TCRdb lists only in-frame clones, some missing. The sample carries about 83,000 clones, over 70% recorded once. Germline lookup yields CDR1 MDHEN and CDR2 SYDVKM. The CDR3 is made up of 12 amino acids. Sequences were derived from peripheral blood, sampled from a patient treated with proton-based radiotherapy. This chain joins TRBV28 and TRBJ1-5; D uncertain. This receptor was identified in a man in his sixties with pancreatic cancer. CDR3 DNA: TGTGCCAGCAGTTTATTTGGGCAGGATCGGAATTTT. Translating gives CASSLFGQDRNF.